The rows below give T cell receptor beta chains drawn from one sample of a study of molecular identifiers for immune sequencing clone quantification. One entry per CDR3 protein, called by TCRdb with MiXCR from the PCR reads. This table holds about 640,000 distinct CDR3 sequences, 15% to 20% found once. The sequenced sample consisted of naive CD8+ T cells from blood, with Jurkat cell RNA spiked in. These receptors were taken from a human donor in good health. Some libraries in this study had Jurkat cell RNA spiked in. Each CDR3 is given with its conserved first and last residue. Not all rows give a size; the values are once, few, many and, for expanded clones, a class.

j_call | v_call | clone_size | cdr3_aa
TRBJ2-2 | TRBV19 | NA | CATGAGAKTGELFF
TRBJ2-2 | TRBV7-2 | NA | CASGLMVGLGGELFF
TRBJ2-1 | TRBV27 | few | CASTVIGSSYNEQFF
TRBJ2-1 | TRBV11-3 | NA | CASSPRQGANNEQFF
TRBJ2-3 | TRBV29-1 | many | CSVEDLTGAGAHPADTQYF
TRBJ2-2 | TRBV6-5 | few | CASMDSHTGELFF
TRBJ1-6 | TRBV19 | NA | CASSTAGQYNSPLHF
TRBJ1-4 | TRBV5-6 | few | CASSPQGAVEKLFF
TRBJ2-7 | TRBV6-2/TRBV6-3 | few | CASSYHDREVNYEQYF
TRBJ1-5 | TRBV6-6 | many | CASSETGNNQPQHF
TRBJ2-7 | TRBV9 | many | CASSVGPSEYEQYF
TRBJ2-7 | TRBV6-6 | many | CASSYVRFYEQYF
TRBJ2-5 | TRBV19 | many | CASSAETRGLGTQYF
TRBJ2-1 | TRBV20-1 | few | CSAKPLAGAYNEQFF
TRBJ2-7 | TRBV5-1 | many | CASSLAGWGEQYF
TRBJ2-3 | TRBV14 | many | CASSQEMRGSLDTQYF
TRBJ1-2 | TRBV4-1 | many | CASSQEDRANYGYTF
TRBJ1-1 | TRBV19 | many | CASSIDPNTEAFF
TRBJ2-3 | TRBV29-1 | many | CSVEDLMGAHITTDTQYF
TRBJ2-7 | TRBV19 | many | CASSPYRETSYEQYF
TRBJ2-7 | TRBV12-3/TRBV12-4 | many | CASSPGTARSDEQYF
TRBJ2-7 | TRBV29-1 | few | CSVMVGASFDEQYF
TRBJ1-1 | TRBV12-3/TRBV12-4 | many | CASRQTGFTEAFF
TRBJ2-5 | TRBV4-1 | many | CASSQERGSSQETQYF
TRBJ2-2 | TRBV18 | NA | CASSPPTGFNTGELFF
TRBJ2-7 | TRBV30 | many | CAWSASGFSPTYEQYF